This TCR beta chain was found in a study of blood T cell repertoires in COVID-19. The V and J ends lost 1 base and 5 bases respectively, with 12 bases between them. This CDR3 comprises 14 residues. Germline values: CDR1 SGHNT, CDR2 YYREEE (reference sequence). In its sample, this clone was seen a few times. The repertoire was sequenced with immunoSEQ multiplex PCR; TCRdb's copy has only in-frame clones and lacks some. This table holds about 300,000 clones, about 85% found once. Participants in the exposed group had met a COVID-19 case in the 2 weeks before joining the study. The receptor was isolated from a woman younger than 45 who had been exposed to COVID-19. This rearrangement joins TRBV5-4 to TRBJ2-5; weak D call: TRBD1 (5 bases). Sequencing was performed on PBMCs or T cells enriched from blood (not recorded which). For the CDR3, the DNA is TGTGCCAGCAGCTTGAGGCAGGGTGACGAGACCCAGTACTTC. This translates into CASSLRQGDETQYF. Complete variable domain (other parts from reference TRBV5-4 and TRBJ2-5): ETGVTQSPTHLIKTRGQQVTLRCSSQSGHNTVSWYQQALGQGPQFIFQYYREEENGRGNFPPRFSGLQFPNYSSELNVNALELDDSALYLCASSLRQGDETQYFGPGTRLLVL.